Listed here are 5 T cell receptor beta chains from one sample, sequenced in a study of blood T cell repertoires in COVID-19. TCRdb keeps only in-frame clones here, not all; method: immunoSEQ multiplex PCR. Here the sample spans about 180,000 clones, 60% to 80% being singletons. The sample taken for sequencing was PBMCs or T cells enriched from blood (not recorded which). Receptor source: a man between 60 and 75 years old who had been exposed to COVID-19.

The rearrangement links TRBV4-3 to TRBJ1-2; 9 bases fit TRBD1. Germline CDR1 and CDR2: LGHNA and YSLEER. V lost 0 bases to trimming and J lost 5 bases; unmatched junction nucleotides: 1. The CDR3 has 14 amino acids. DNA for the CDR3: TGCGCCAGCAGCCAAGAGGACAGGGGATATGGCTACACCTTC. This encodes CASSQEDRGYGYTF.

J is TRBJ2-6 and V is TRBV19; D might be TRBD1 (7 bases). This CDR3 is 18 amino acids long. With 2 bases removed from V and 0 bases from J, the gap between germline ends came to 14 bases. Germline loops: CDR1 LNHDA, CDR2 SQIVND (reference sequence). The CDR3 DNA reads TGTGCCAGTAGTATACATCAGGGGGGCAGCTCTGGGGCCAACGTCCTGACTTTC. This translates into CASSIHQGGSSGANVLTF. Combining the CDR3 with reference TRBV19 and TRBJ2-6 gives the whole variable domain DGGITQSPKYLFRKEGQNVTLSCEQNLNHDAMYWYRQDPGQGLRLIYYSQIVNDFQKGDIAEGYSVSREKKESFPLTVTSAQKNPTAFYLCASSIHQGGSSGANVLTFGAGSRLTVL.

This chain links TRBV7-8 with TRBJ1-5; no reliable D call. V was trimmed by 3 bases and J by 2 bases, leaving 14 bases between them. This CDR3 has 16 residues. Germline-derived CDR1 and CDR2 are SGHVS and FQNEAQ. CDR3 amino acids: CASSFQARIRNQPQHF. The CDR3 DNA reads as TGTGCCAGCAGCTTTCAGGCCCGGATTCGCAATCAGCCCCAGCATTTT.

The CDR3 is CASSAGQGAFTNEKLFF. The CDR3 bases are TGTGCCAGCAGCGCCGGACAGGGGGCTTTTACTAATGAAAAACTGTTTTTT. The chain is built from TRBV9 and TRBJ1-4; TRBD1 agrees at 11 bases. V trimming: 3 bases; J trimming: 2 bases; junction bases outside the gene matches: 6. Germline CDR1 and CDR2: SGDLS and YYNGEE. The CDR3 loop spans 17 amino acids. Supplemented by reference TRBV9 and TRBJ1-4, the full variable domain reads DSGVTQTPKHLITATGQRVTLRCSPRSGDLSVYWYQQSLDQGLQFLIQYYNGEERAKGNILERFSAQQFPDLHSELNLSSLELGDSALYFCASSAGQGAFTNEKLFFGSGTQLSVL.

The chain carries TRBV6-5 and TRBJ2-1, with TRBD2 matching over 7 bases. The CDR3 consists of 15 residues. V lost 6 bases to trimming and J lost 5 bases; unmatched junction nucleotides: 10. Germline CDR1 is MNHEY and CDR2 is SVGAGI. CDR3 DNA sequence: TGTGCCAGCAGCCCACGGGAGGACATGCACAATGAGCAGTTCTTC. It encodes CASSPREDMHNEQFF.